Described below is a single T cell receptor beta chain sequence and its context. The antigen is unknown. The sample belongs to a study of T cell responses to AZD1222 COVID-19 vaccine. Clones were sequenced by immunoSEQ multiplex PCR, and TCRdb holds only the in-frame ones, with some missing. The data show some 96,000 clones, roughly 90% seen once. Notes on the study in general: Spike-wide vaccine-associated CD4 TCRs dominated at 160-218 and 743-854. Donors were mostly white British, more females; clonal diversity possibly underestimated.

Germline CDR1 reads SEHNR; CDR2 reads FQNEAQ (reference sequence). CDR3 length: 16 amino acids. V shed 4 bases and J shed 0 bases, with 10 bases lying between them. The V call is TRBV7-9, the J call TRBJ1-6; TRBD1 is a possible D gene (5 bases). The receptor was derived from an adult who received the AZD1222 COVID-19 vaccine. Here the sequenced sample was peripheral blood, taken 28 days after the second AZD1222 dose. CDR3 loop: CASSSRESSYNSPLHF. The CDR3 DNA sequence: TGTGCCAGCAGCTCCAGGGAGAGCTCCTATAATTCACCCCTCCACTTT.